Listed below are T cell receptor beta chains from one sample, sequenced in a study of control samples from healthy donors and cancer patients. TCRdb keeps only in-frame clones here, not all; method: immunoSEQ multiplex PCR. In the table there are some 64,000 clones, around 87% of which are singletons. What was sequenced was PBMCs. These receptors all stem from a woman between 50 and 59 years old with head and neck cancer. Both conserved end residues are part of each CDR3. A D gene is named only where the DNA matches it firmly. Size values are once, few and many counts, or a class for expanded clones, and some rows have none.

clone size	V gene	J gene	D gene	CDR3 length	CDR3 DNA	CDR3 protein
.	TRBV11-3	TRBJ1-1	TRBD1	15	TGTGCCAGCAGCGCTACGACAGGGGTGAACACTGAAGCTTTCTTT	CASSATTGVNTEAFF
.	TRBV6-5	TRBJ2-7	.	15	TGTGCCAGCAGCGAGACGCGCTCGAGCTCCTACGAGCAGTACTTC	CASSETRSSSYEQYF
.	TRBV5-4	TRBJ1-2	.	14	TGTGCCAGCAGCTTGGACAGAGATAACTATGGCTACACCTTC	CASSLDRDNYGYTF
.	TRBV7-2	TRBJ2-2	.	15	TGTGCCAGCAGCCTTTCCGCGTCCTGGTCCGGGGAGCTGTTTTTT	CASSLSASWSGELFF
.	TRBV4-1	TRBJ2-7	TRBD2	17	TGCGCCAGCAGCCAAGAGACCGGACTAGCGGGGTTGGAAGAGCAGTACTTC	CASSQETGLAGLEEQYF
.	TRBV7-9	TRBJ2-7	.	16	TGTGCCAGCAGTTCCCCGGGACTTTCCCTTTCCTACGAGCAGTACTTC	CASSSPGLSLSYEQYF
.	TRBV3-1/TRBV3-2	TRBJ1-2	.	15	TGTGCCAGCAGCTCTAACCCTGACCGACTCTATGGCTACACCTTC	CASSSNPDRLYGYTF
.	TRBV18	TRBJ1-2	.	13	TGTGCCAGCTCACCGAGGCTGTACTATGGCTACACCTTC	CASSPRLYYGYTF
.	TRBV5-4	TRBJ1-4	.	14	TGTGCCAGCAGCTTGGTGGGGGAGCGGGAAAAACTGTTTTTT	CASSLVGEREKLFF
few	TRBV6-4	TRBJ1-6	TRBD1	17	TGTGCCAGCAGTGACTTTATTGACAGGGCCCGGGATTCACCCCTCCACTTT	CASSDFIDRARDSPLHF
.	TRBV9	TRBJ1-4	TRBD1	15	TGTGCCAGCAGCGTAGGAGGGGGCGCCTATGAAAAACTGTTTTTT	CASSVGGGAYEKLFF
.	TRBV28	TRBJ1-6	.	15	TGTGCCAGCATTCACAGCGCCAACTATAATTCACCCCTCCACTTT	CASIHSANYNSPLHF
once	TRBV5-1	TRBJ1-1	TRBD1	13	TGCGCCAGCAGCTTGGGACAGGGGTTTGAAGCTTTCTTT	CASSLGQGFEAFF
.	TRBV20-1	TRBJ1-4	TRBD1	11	TGCAGTGCACGGGCGGGACAGAGGATGTTTTTT	CSARAGQRMFF
.	TRBV10-3	TRBJ1-5	TRBD1	15	TGTGCCATCAGCCCCGGGACAGGGGAAAATCAGCCCCAGCATTTT	CAISPGTGENQPQHF
.	TRBV2	TRBJ1-5	TRBD1	14	TGTGCCTCCCAGATTAGGACAGGGAATCAGCCCCAGCATTTT	CASQIRTGNQPQHF
.	TRBV30	TRBJ1-2	.	14	TGTGCCTGGAGTGGTGGGGCCTTCGCCTATGGCTACACCTTC	CAWSGGAFAYGYTF
.	TRBV4-1	TRBJ2-1	.	13	TGCGCCAGCAGCGGCTATTTCTACAATGAGCAGTTCTTC	CASSGYFYNEQFF
.	TRBV27	TRBJ1-1	.	13	TGTGCCAGCAGTTTATGGGGGAACACTGAAGCTTTCTTT	CASSLWGNTEAFF
once	TRBV3-1/TRBV3-2	TRBJ2-1	.	16	TGTGCCAGCAGCACCCAAAGAAGCAGATCCTACAATGAGCAGTTCTTC	CASSTQRSRSYNEQFF
.	TRBV5-1	TRBJ1-1	.	15	TGCGCCAGCAGCTTTACAGGTGTTGCGGGTTTTGAAGCTTTCTTT	CASSFTGVAGFEAFF
once	TRBV2	TRBJ2-2	TRBD2	15	TGTGCCAGCAGTGAAGGGGGGGGGAACACCGGGGAGCTGTTTTTT	CASSEGGGNTGELFF
.	TRBV27	TRBJ1-1	.	14	TGTGCCAGCAGAGGGGGGGACATGAACACTGAAGCTTTCTTT	CASRGGDMNTEAFF
.	TRBV28	TRBJ2-1	.	16	TGTGCCAGCAGTTTTGTCGAGGGGCGATACTACAATGAGCAGTTCTTC	CASSFVEGRYYNEQFF
.	TRBV5-1	TRBJ2-5	TRBD2	14	TGCGCCAGCAGGGATTCCGGGGGGGCCGGGAGCCAGTACTTC	CASRDSGGAGSQYF
.	TRBV6-6	TRBJ2-7	.	15	TGTGCCGGGTCCCCCGGAAGTCTGGAACCCTACGAGCAGTACTTC	CAGSPGSLEPYEQYF
.	TRBV2	TRBJ1-5	.	14	TGTGCCAGCAGTTCCAGGGTTGGCAATCAGCCCCAGCATTTT	CASSSRVGNQPQHF
.	TRBV18	TRBJ2-3	TRBD2	16	TGTGCCAGCTCGCTTACTAGCGGGGGGGCCACAGATACGCAGTATTTT	CASSLTSGGATDTQYF
.	TRBV18	TRBJ1-2	.	13	TGTGCCAGCTCCCTCACAGTTAACTATGGCTACACCTTC	CASSLTVNYGYTF
.	TRBV3-1/TRBV3-2	TRBJ2-1	.	15	TGTGCCAGCAGCCAAGTCGGGGGGCGGTACAATGAGCAGTTCTTC	CASSQVGGRYNEQFF
.	TRBV28	TRBJ1-4	.	15	TGTGCCAGCAGTGGGGGAGAAGCAACTAATGAAAAACTGTTTTTT	CASSGGEATNEKLFF
.	TRBV2	TRBJ2-1	TRBD2	15	TGTGCCAGCAGTGGGTCTAGCGGGGGATACAATGAGCAGTTCTTC	CASSGSSGGYNEQFF
.	TRBV5-1	TRBJ2-7	TRBD1	12	TGCGCCAGCGGGGACAGGGGCTACGAGCAGTACTTC	CASGDRGYEQYF
.	TRBV9	TRBJ2-5	TRBD1	15	TGTGCCAGCAGCGGAATCGGACAGGGAAGGGAGACCCAGTACTTC	CASSGIGQGRETQYF
.	TRBV7-8	TRBJ1-2	TRBD1	14	TGTGCCAGCAGCTTTGGGGACAGTAACTATGGCTACACCTTC	CASSFGDSNYGYTF
few	TRBV11-2	TRBJ1-3	.	16	TGTGCCAGCAGCTTAGATTCGGCGAACTCTGGAAACACCATATATTTT	CASSLDSANSGNTIYF
.	TRBV19	TRBJ1-4	.	13	TGTGCCAGTAGGCAACAGGGCGCCGAAAAACTGTTTTTT	CASRQQGAEKLFF
once	TRBV28	TRBJ1-6	TRBD1	16	TGTGCCAGCGGGACCAGGTTCCAGGGGGATAATTCACCCCTCCACTTT	CASGTRFQGDNSPLHF
.	TRBV18	TRBJ1-4	TRBD1	15	TGTGCCAGCTCAACGAGGGGCGGGACAGGTGAAAAACTGTTTTTT	CASSTRGGTGEKLFF
.	TRBV6-1	TRBJ1-5	.	13	TGTGCCAGCAGTGAAGCGTATGGACAGCCCCAGCATTTT	CASSEAYGQPQHF
.	TRBV5-5	TRBJ1-2	TRBD1	16	TGTGCCAGCAGCTCCCCGGGACAGGGAGGGTCCGGGAGCTACACCTTC	CASSSPGQGGSGSYTF
.	TRBV5-5	TRBJ1-1	.	15	TGTGCCAGCAGCTTGGTGGCAGGGCTTACCACTGAAGCTTTCTTT	CASSLVAGLTTEAFF
.	TRBV20-1	TRBJ1-5	.	8	TGCAGCCCCTGGCCCCAGCATTTT	CSPWPQHF
.	TRBV24-1	TRBJ2-2	TRBD1	16	TGTGCCACCAGTGACCTGGGACAGGCCGACACCGGGGAGCTGTTTTTT	CATSDLGQADTGELFF
.	TRBV7-9	TRBJ2-1	.	15	TGTGCCAGCAGCTCGGACTGGGGCCAGTACAATGAGCAGTTCTTC	CASSSDWGQYNEQFF